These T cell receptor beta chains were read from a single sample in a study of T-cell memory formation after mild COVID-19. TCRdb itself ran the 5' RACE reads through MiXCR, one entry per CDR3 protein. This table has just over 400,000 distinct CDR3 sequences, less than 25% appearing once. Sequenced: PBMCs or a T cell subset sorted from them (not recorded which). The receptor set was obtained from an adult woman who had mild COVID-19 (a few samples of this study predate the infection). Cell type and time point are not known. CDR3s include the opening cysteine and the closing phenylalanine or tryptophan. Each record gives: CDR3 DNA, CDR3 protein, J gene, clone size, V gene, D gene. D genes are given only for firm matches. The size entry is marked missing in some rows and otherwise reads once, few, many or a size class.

cdr3_nt: TGTGCCAGCAGCTCCATAGGGGTTGAGACCCAGTACTTC
cdr3_aa: CASSSIGVETQYF
j_call: TRBJ2-5
clone_size: few
v_call: TRBV7-8
d_call: .

cdr3_nt: TGTGCCAGCAAGGGCGGAGGGACGCCTAATCAGCCCCAGCATTTT
cdr3_aa: CASKGGGTPNQPQHF
j_call: TRBJ1-5
clone_size: few
v_call: TRBV2
d_call: .

cdr3_nt: TGTGCCACCAGCAGAGATAAGATCTCGAGGGGGCGATCAGAAGATACGCAGTATTTT
cdr3_aa: CATSRDKISRGRSEDTQYF
j_call: TRBJ2-3
clone_size: .
v_call: TRBV15
d_call: TRBD1

cdr3_nt: TGTGCCAGCAGCCAAGACAGGGTTAATGGCTACACCTTC
cdr3_aa: CASSQDRVNGYTF
j_call: TRBJ1-2
clone_size: .
v_call: TRBV4-2
d_call: .

cdr3_nt: TGTGCCAGCAGCTTAGCAGACAGGGTCGCGGATGGCTACACCTTC
cdr3_aa: CASSLADRVADGYTF
j_call: TRBJ1-2
clone_size: few
v_call: TRBV7-9
d_call: TRBD1

cdr3_nt: TGTGCCAGCAGCGATACCGGATTGACAGGGTGGTACGAGCAGTACTTC
cdr3_aa: CASSDTGLTGWYEQYF
j_call: TRBJ2-7
clone_size: few
v_call: TRBV7-9
d_call: TRBD1

cdr3_nt: TGCGCCAGCAGCCTGGGGTACGTACTGGACAATGAGCAGTTCTTC
cdr3_aa: CASSLGYVLDNEQFF
j_call: TRBJ2-1
clone_size: few
v_call: TRBV5-1
d_call: .

cdr3_nt: TGTGCCAGCAGTGGCTCCCCCGGCGGTGGCTACACCTTC
cdr3_aa: CASSGSPGGGYTF
j_call: TRBJ1-2
clone_size: few
v_call: TRBV12-3/TRBV12-4
d_call: .

cdr3_nt: TGTGCCTCGAGTATCGGGTTGCAATCACCCCTCCACTTT
cdr3_aa: CASSIGLQSPLHF
j_call: TRBJ1-6
clone_size: .
v_call: TRBV30
d_call: .

cdr3_nt: TGTGCCAGCAGCTTACCAAGGGGGGTGAACTCCTACGAGCAGTACTTC
cdr3_aa: CASSLPRGVNSYEQYF
j_call: TRBJ2-7
clone_size: .
v_call: TRBV11-3
d_call: .

cdr3_nt: TGTGCTAGTGGCCTGGACAGGGCTAAGGGAGAGCAGTACTTC
cdr3_aa: CASGLDRAKGEQYF
j_call: TRBJ2-7
clone_size: .
v_call: TRBV12-5
d_call: TRBD1

cdr3_nt: TGCAGTGCTAGAGAGGGGCTCCAATACGAGCAGTACTTC
cdr3_aa: CSAREGLQYEQYF
j_call: TRBJ2-7
clone_size: few
v_call: TRBV20-1
d_call: .

cdr3_nt: TGTGCCAGCACACTGGGACACTTCTACGAGCAGTACTTC
cdr3_aa: CASTLGHFYEQYF
j_call: TRBJ2-7
clone_size: .
v_call: TRBV2
d_call: .

cdr3_nt: TGTGCCAGCAGCAAATCTGACTGGCATAGCACAGATACGCAGTATTTT
cdr3_aa: CASSKSDWHSTDTQYF
j_call: TRBJ2-3
clone_size: .
v_call: TRBV9
d_call: .

cdr3_nt: TGTGCCAGCTCACCACTAGGACACGGGAACGCTGAAGCTTTCTTT
cdr3_aa: CASSPLGHGNAEAFF
j_call: TRBJ1-1
clone_size: few
v_call: TRBV18
d_call: .

cdr3_nt: TGCGCCAGCAGCGTCGGACCCACTAGCACAGATACGCAGTATTTT
cdr3_aa: CASSVGPTSTDTQYF
j_call: TRBJ2-3
clone_size: .
v_call: TRBV5-1
d_call: .

cdr3_nt: TGTGCCAGCAGCAAATCTAGCGGGGAGACCCAGTACTTC
cdr3_aa: CASSKSSGETQYF
j_call: TRBJ2-5
clone_size: few
v_call: TRBV7-7
d_call: TRBD2

cdr3_nt: TGCGCCAGCAGCTCGGCTCTGGGGGCTGGGGGCACTGAAGCTTTCTTT
cdr3_aa: CASSSALGAGGTEAFF
j_call: TRBJ1-1
clone_size: .
v_call: TRBV5-1
d_call: .

cdr3_nt: TGTGCCAGCAGTGAAGCGAGAAGGATCGAGCAGTACTTC
cdr3_aa: CASSEARRIEQYF
j_call: TRBJ2-7
clone_size: .
v_call: TRBV6-1
d_call: .

cdr3_nt: TGCGCCAGCAGCCAAGGGGGGAACCTTCCCGGGGCTTTCTTT
cdr3_aa: CASSQGGNLPGAFF
j_call: TRBJ1-1
clone_size: .
v_call: TRBV4-1
d_call: .

cdr3_nt: TGTGCCAGCAGCTCCTCAGACGAGCAGTACTTC
cdr3_aa: CASSSSDEQYF
j_call: TRBJ2-7
clone_size: few
v_call: TRBV7-9
d_call: .

cdr3_nt: TGTGCCAGCAGCGTGGTCCTCAGGGGCTCCCACGAGCAGTACTTC
cdr3_aa: CASSVVLRGSHEQYF
j_call: TRBJ2-7
clone_size: .
v_call: TRBV7-9
d_call: .

cdr3_nt: TGTGCCAGCAGTTACACGGGCGGGGGGGTCTCCTACAATGAGCAGTTCTTC
cdr3_aa: CASSYTGGGVSYNEQFF
j_call: TRBJ2-1
clone_size: few
v_call: TRBV6-5
d_call: TRBD2

cdr3_nt: TGCAGTGCTAGAGAGGGGACAGGGGGCACTGAAGCTTTCTTT
cdr3_aa: CSAREGTGGTEAFF
j_call: TRBJ1-1
clone_size: .
v_call: TRBV20-1
d_call: TRBD1

cdr3_nt: TGTGCCAGCAGCCCCCCCGGACTAGCGGGAGGCTCAGATACGCAGTATTTT
cdr3_aa: CASSPPGLAGGSDTQYF
j_call: TRBJ2-3
clone_size: .
v_call: TRBV7-2
d_call: TRBD2

cdr3_nt: TGTGCCAGCAGCCAACTCCAACGGGGCAAGGGTAATTCACCCCTCCACTTT
cdr3_aa: CASSQLQRGKGNSPLHF
j_call: TRBJ1-6
clone_size: once
v_call: TRBV14
d_call: .

cdr3_nt: TGCGCCAGCAGCCCCCTCCCTCGGGGTACCGGGGAGCTGTTTTTT
cdr3_aa: CASSPLPRGTGELFF
j_call: TRBJ2-2
clone_size: .
v_call: TRBV4-1
d_call: .

cdr3_nt: TGCAGCGTGGTCCCGAGGGGGGGCGAGCAGTACTTC
cdr3_aa: CSVVPRGGEQYF
j_call: TRBJ2-7
clone_size: few
v_call: TRBV29-1
d_call: .

cdr3_nt: TGTGCCAGCAGTAACACAGGGCTCGGGGACAATGAGCAGTTCTTC
cdr3_aa: CASSNTGLGDNEQFF
j_call: TRBJ2-1
clone_size: .
v_call: TRBV6-2/TRBV6-3
d_call: .

cdr3_nt: TGTGCCACCAGCAGAGTCGGGGATACGCAGTATTTT
cdr3_aa: CATSRVGDTQYF
j_call: TRBJ2-3
clone_size: .
v_call: TRBV15
d_call: .

cdr3_nt: TGTGCCAGCAGCTTGGCGGCGAAGAGGTCGGTGGCACTCTACGAGCAGTACTTC
cdr3_aa: CASSLAAKRSVALYEQYF
j_call: TRBJ2-7
clone_size: many
v_call: TRBV5-4
d_call: .

cdr3_nt: TGTGCCAGCAGTCCCGGGACAGGGGACTACGAGCAGTACTTC
cdr3_aa: CASSPGTGDYEQYF
j_call: TRBJ2-7
clone_size: many
v_call: TRBV12-3/TRBV12-4
d_call: TRBD1

cdr3_nt: TGTGCCAGCAGCTTAGTCTCGGCGGGCCAAGAGACCCAGTACTTC
cdr3_aa: CASSLVSAGQETQYF
j_call: TRBJ2-5
clone_size: few
v_call: TRBV7-9
d_call: .

cdr3_nt: TGTGCCAGCAGTTTAGGCCTAGCGGCGACGAACACCGGGGAGCTGTTTTTT
cdr3_aa: CASSLGLAATNTGELFF
j_call: TRBJ2-2
clone_size: .
v_call: TRBV12-3/TRBV12-4
d_call: TRBD2

cdr3_nt: TGTGCCAGCAGTGCCCGACGGGGCTATGAGCAGTTCTTC
cdr3_aa: CASSARRGYEQFF
j_call: TRBJ2-1
clone_size: .
v_call: TRBV12-3/TRBV12-4
d_call: .

cdr3_nt: TGTGCCAGCAGCCCTCCGGGACAGGGGCCTTTAGGATCACCCCTCCACTTT
cdr3_aa: CASSPPGQGPLGSPLHF
j_call: TRBJ1-6
clone_size: few
v_call: TRBV7-9
d_call: TRBD1

cdr3_nt: TGTGCCACCAGTGACCGGGCCGAGAGGGGCTCCTACAATGAGCAGTTCTTC
cdr3_aa: CATSDRAERGSYNEQFF
j_call: TRBJ2-1
clone_size: .
v_call: TRBV24-1
d_call: .

cdr3_nt: TGTGCCACCAGTGACCCCAATCTAGCGGCCTACAATGAGCAGTTCTTC
cdr3_aa: CATSDPNLAAYNEQFF
j_call: TRBJ2-1
clone_size: few
v_call: TRBV24-1
d_call: TRBD2

cdr3_nt: TGCGCCAGCAGCTTGGATGAGGACACCCGGGCCGCTGAAGCTTTCTTT
cdr3_aa: CASSLDEDTRAAEAFF
j_call: TRBJ1-1
clone_size: few
v_call: TRBV5-1
d_call: .

cdr3_nt: TGTGCCAGCAGCCAGGGGGGAAGCTCCTACGAGCAGTACTTC
cdr3_aa: CASSQGGSSYEQYF
j_call: TRBJ2-7
clone_size: many
v_call: TRBV9
d_call: .

cdr3_nt: TGTGCCAGCTCACCACAGGGGGGAGCGAACACTGAAGCTTTCTTT
cdr3_aa: CASSPQGGANTEAFF
j_call: TRBJ1-1
clone_size: .
v_call: TRBV18
d_call: .

cdr3_nt: TGTGCCAGCAGCCGGGACAGGGCGTCCGACGAGCAGTACTTC
cdr3_aa: CASSRDRASDEQYF
j_call: TRBJ2-7
clone_size: many
v_call: TRBV7-2
d_call: TRBD1

cdr3_nt: TGCGCCAGCAGCGCCCGACAGGGAGGGAGGAATGGCTACACCTTC
cdr3_aa: CASSARQGGRNGYTF
j_call: TRBJ1-2
clone_size: .
v_call: TRBV5-1
d_call: TRBD1

cdr3_nt: TGTGCCAGCAGCTCCAGACAGGGGAATCAGCCCCAGCATTTT
cdr3_aa: CASSSRQGNQPQHF
j_call: TRBJ1-5
clone_size: .
v_call: TRBV7-6
d_call: TRBD1

cdr3_nt: TGTGCCAGCAGGTCCCAGGGAGCGAACACTGAAGCTTTCTTT
cdr3_aa: CASRSQGANTEAFF
j_call: TRBJ1-1
clone_size: .
v_call: TRBV6-2/TRBV6-3
d_call: .

cdr3_nt: TGTGCCAGCAGCCTTTCCCGAGGGCAAGCTTTCTTT
cdr3_aa: CASSLSRGQAFF
j_call: TRBJ1-1
clone_size: .
v_call: TRBV12-3/TRBV12-4
d_call: .

cdr3_nt: TGCAGCCTTCTAGCGGGCACAGATACGCAGTATTTT
cdr3_aa: CSLLAGTDTQYF
j_call: TRBJ2-3
clone_size: .
v_call: TRBV29-1
d_call: TRBD2

cdr3_nt: TGTGCCACCAGTGACGGCGACAGCAACCCCTACTATGGCTACACCTTC
cdr3_aa: CATSDGDSNPYYGYTF
j_call: TRBJ1-2
clone_size: .
v_call: TRBV24-1
d_call: .

cdr3_nt: TGTGCCAGCAGTTCAGACAGGGGCTACACCTTC
cdr3_aa: CASSSDRGYTF
j_call: TRBJ1-2
clone_size: .
v_call: TRBV7-9
d_call: .

cdr3_nt: TGCAGCGTTTTCTCCGGAAATGAGCAGTTCTTC
cdr3_aa: CSVFSGNEQFF
j_call: TRBJ2-1
clone_size: few
v_call: TRBV29-1
d_call: .

cdr3_nt: TGTGCCATCAGTGAATCAGGGTACACTGAAGCTTTCTTT
cdr3_aa: CAISESGYTEAFF
j_call: TRBJ1-1
clone_size: .
v_call: TRBV10-3
d_call: .

cdr3_nt: TGTGCCAGTAGTATGTGGGGAGGGGGCTACAATGAGCAGTTCTTC
cdr3_aa: CASSMWGGGYNEQFF
j_call: TRBJ2-1
clone_size: .
v_call: TRBV19
d_call: .

cdr3_nt: TGCGCCAGCAGCTCCTCCGGGACAGGGGGGGATACGCAGTATTTT
cdr3_aa: CASSSSGTGGDTQYF
j_call: TRBJ2-3
clone_size: .
v_call: TRBV5-1
d_call: TRBD1

cdr3_nt: TGCAGTGCTAGCCCCAGGCCTTCAAGGGGTCAGCCCCAGCATTTT
cdr3_aa: CSASPRPSRGQPQHF
j_call: TRBJ1-5
clone_size: .
v_call: TRBV20-1
d_call: .

cdr3_nt: TGTGCCACCCATGACAATGAGCAGTTCTTC
cdr3_aa: CATHDNEQFF
j_call: TRBJ2-1
clone_size: few
v_call: TRBV7-9
d_call: .

cdr3_nt: TGTGCCACCAGCAGAGAGCGGGAGCTTTTCACAGATACGCAGTATTTT
cdr3_aa: CATSRERELFTDTQYF
j_call: TRBJ2-3
clone_size: .
v_call: TRBV15
d_call: TRBD2

cdr3_nt: TGCAGCGTGGGGACAGGGAGCTCTAGCAATCAGCCCCAGCATTTT
cdr3_aa: CSVGTGSSSNQPQHF
j_call: TRBJ1-5
clone_size: few
v_call: TRBV29-1
d_call: TRBD1